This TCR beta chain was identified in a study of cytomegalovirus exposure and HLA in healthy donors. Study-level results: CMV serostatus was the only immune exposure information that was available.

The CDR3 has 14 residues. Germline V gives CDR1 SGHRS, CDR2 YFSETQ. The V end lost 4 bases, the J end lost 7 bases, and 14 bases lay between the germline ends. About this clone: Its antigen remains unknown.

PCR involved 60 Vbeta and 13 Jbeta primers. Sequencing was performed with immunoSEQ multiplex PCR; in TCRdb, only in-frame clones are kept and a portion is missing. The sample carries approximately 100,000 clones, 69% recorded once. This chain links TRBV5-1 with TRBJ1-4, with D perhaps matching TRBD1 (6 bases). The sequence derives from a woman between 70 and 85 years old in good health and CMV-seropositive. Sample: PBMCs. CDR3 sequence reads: CASSPGGAGEKLFF. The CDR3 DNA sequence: TGCGCCAGCAGCCCGGGGGGGGCGGGTGAAAAACTGTTTTTT.